This T cell receptor beta chain was sequenced for a study of T cell responses to AZD1222 COVID-19 vaccine. Findings and caveats of the study: Two AZD1222 doses significantly raised spike-specific TCR breadth and depth over controls.

CDR1 and CDR2 from the germline V gene are LNHDA and SQIVND (reference sequence). V lost 0 bases, J lost 8 bases, and 22 bases lay in between. The CDR3 runs to 17 residues. Notes on this clone: Its antigen is unidentified.

The assay was immunoSEQ multiplex PCR, and TCRdb's table has in-frame clones only and misses some. The sample shows 120,000 or so clones, 80% to 90% of them seen only once. The TCR was taken from an adult in good health. Sequences were derived from peripheral blood, sampled on day 0 of AZD1222 vaccination. The chain joins TRBV19 to TRBJ1-2; the D gene is possibly TRBD1 (5 bases). In nucleotides, the CDR3 is TGTGCCAGTAGTATAGATCCCTTTACAGGCTCCTATCTGGGCTACACCTTC. It encodes CASSIDPFTGSYLGYTF.